These T cell receptor beta chains were read from a single sample in a study of T cell changes during pregnancy in multiple sclerosis. TCRdb's copy holds only in-frame clones and misses some; the assay was immunoSEQ multiplex PCR. The table records about 51,000 clones, 85% to 95% of them present only once. This specimen consisted of peripheral blood, obtained in the second trimester of pregnancy. Receptors originate from a female donor with multiple sclerosis, enrolled in a pregnancy study. Both conserved end residues are part of each CDR3. Fields, in order: D gene, V gene, clone size, J gene, CDR3 protein, CDR3 DNA. A D gene is named only where the DNA matches it firmly. A clone size is listed for some rows: how often the clone was seen (once, few, many), or a class if it is expanded.

>NA|TRBV4-3|NA|TRBJ2-7
CASSPREGSSYEQYF
TGCGCCAGCAGCCCCCGTGAGGGCTCTTCCTACGAGCAGTACTTC
>NA|TRBV28|NA|TRBJ1-2
CASRHPRGNNYGYTF
TGTGCCAGCAGACACCCTAGGGGTAATAACTATGGCTACACCTTC
>TRBD1|TRBV19|NA|TRBJ2-5
CASSKGARETQYF
TGTGCCAGTAGTAAGGGGGCTCGAGAGACCCAGTACTTC
>NA|TRBV6-5|NA|TRBJ2-7
CASSPGSARTYEQYF
TGTGCCAGCAGCCCCGGGTCAGCGCGCACCTACGAGCAGTACTTC
>TRBD1|TRBV2|NA|TRBJ2-2
CASSEAGQGSSGELFF
TGTGCCAGCAGTGAAGCGGGACAGGGATCGTCCGGGGAGCTGTTTTTT
>NA|TRBV30|NA|TRBJ1-2
CAWRLGHSLDGYTF
TGTGCCTGGAGATTGGGGCACTCATTGGATGGCTACACCTTC
>NA|TRBV7-2|NA|TRBJ2-1
CASSLVRGANTGNEQFF
TGTGCCAGCAGCTTAGTTAGAGGCGCAAACACAGGCAATGAGCAGTTCTTC
>NA|TRBV7-2|NA|TRBJ2-2
CASSSTGRGWNGELFF
TGTGCCAGCAGCTCCACGGGAAGGGGGTGGAACGGGGAGCTGTTTTTT
>NA|TRBV29-1|NA|TRBJ2-7
CSVEVATQGGQYF
TGCAGCGTTGAAGTAGCGACCCAGGGGGGGCAGTACTTC
>TRBD1|TRBV7-9|once|TRBJ2-5
CASSFSQGVQETQYF
TGTGCCAGCAGCTTTTCACAGGGGGTACAAGAGACCCAGTACTTC
>NA|TRBV2|NA|TRBJ2-1
CASSVRSSYNEQFF
TGTGCCAGCAGTGTCAGAAGCTCCTACAATGAGCAGTTCTTC